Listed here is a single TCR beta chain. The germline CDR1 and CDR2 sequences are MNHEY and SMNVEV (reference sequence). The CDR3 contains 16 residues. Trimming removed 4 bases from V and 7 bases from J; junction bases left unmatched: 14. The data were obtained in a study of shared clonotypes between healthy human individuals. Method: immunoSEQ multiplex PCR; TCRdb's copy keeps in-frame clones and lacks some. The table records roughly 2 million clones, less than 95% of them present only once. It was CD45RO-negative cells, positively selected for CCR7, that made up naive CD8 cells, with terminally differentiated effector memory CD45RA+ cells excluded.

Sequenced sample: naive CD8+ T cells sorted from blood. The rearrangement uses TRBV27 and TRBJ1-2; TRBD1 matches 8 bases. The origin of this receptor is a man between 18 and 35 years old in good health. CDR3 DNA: TGTGCCAGCAGTTCCCAAACCCGGACAGGGCCCTCTGGCTACACCTTC. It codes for CASSSQTRTGPSGYTF.